The subject of this entry is one TCR beta chain. Its antigen is not known. This specimen belongs to a study of post-analysis software for immune sequencing data. Study-wide context: The courses of disease that were included comprised relapsing-remitting, secondary progressive and progressive-relapsing multiple sclerosis. Study findings and constraints: Significantly lower normalized Chao1 diversity was found in patients with multiple sclerosis relative to controls. Among about 5 TRBV segments more frequent in patients than controls were TRBV5-6, TRBV5-1 and TRBV20-1.

Prepared TCR beta cDNA libraries contained unique molecular identifiers. Yield was roughly 0.5 million cDNA molecules from approximately 0.95 to 9.8 million T cells. TCRdb analysed the PCR reads with MiXCR anew, one entry per CDR3 protein. This table holds about 770,000 distinct CDR3 sequences, approximately 44% found once. V shed 3 bases, J shed 0 bases, and the junction held 2 bases outside the gene matches. This CDR3 spans 14 amino acids. Germline CDR1 DFQATT, CDR2 SNEGSKA (reference sequence). The source material was blood. This chain links TRBV20-1 with TRBJ2-3, with 8 bases that match TRBD2. The receptor comes from a girl under 18 with multiple sclerosis. CDR3 loop: CSARTSESTDTQYF. In DNA, the CDR3 is TGCAGTGCTAGGACTAGCGAGAGCACAGATACGCAGTATTTT.